Listed below are T cell receptor beta chains from one sample, sequenced in a study of shared clonotypes between healthy human individuals. Method: immunoSEQ multiplex PCR; TCRdb's copy keeps in-frame clones and lacks some. The sample contains 1,500,000 or so clones, around 98.5% of which appear only once. Sequencing was performed on naive CD4+ T cells sorted from blood. The receptors stem from a man aged 30 to 45 in good health. CDR3s leave out the opening cysteine and the closing phenylalanine or tryptophan. The D gene is left open where the match is weak. Size is omitted from some rows. Given values are once, few, many or a class for expanded clones.

clone_size j_call d_call v_call cdr3_aa
- TRBJ2-2 TRBD2 TRBV27 ASSLGTRHTGELF
- TRBJ2-5 TRBD2 TRBV7-7 ASSLGHLAGVETQY
- TRBJ2-1 TRBD2 TRBV6-5 ASWTSGNEQF
- TRBJ1-2 - TRBV6-5 ASKQGNANYGYT
- TRBJ2-1 - TRBV5-1 ASSPVLFDEQF
- TRBJ2-7 TRBD1 TRBV29-1 SVDGTGGFEQY
- TRBJ1-1 - TRBV9 ASSVAPTGNTEAF
- TRBJ2-7 TRBD2 TRBV4-2 ASSHTRPSGTPYEQY
- TRBJ2-4 TRBD1 TRBV11-2 ASSLDLGQVYY
- TRBJ1-1 - TRBV6-1 ASSVDRNTEAF
- TRBJ1-5 - TRBV7-2 ASSLGRPSNQPQH
- TRBJ2-1 - TRBV7-2 ASSMTSGGEQF
once TRBJ1-2 TRBD1 TRBV11-2 ASSLGTGVLSGYGYT